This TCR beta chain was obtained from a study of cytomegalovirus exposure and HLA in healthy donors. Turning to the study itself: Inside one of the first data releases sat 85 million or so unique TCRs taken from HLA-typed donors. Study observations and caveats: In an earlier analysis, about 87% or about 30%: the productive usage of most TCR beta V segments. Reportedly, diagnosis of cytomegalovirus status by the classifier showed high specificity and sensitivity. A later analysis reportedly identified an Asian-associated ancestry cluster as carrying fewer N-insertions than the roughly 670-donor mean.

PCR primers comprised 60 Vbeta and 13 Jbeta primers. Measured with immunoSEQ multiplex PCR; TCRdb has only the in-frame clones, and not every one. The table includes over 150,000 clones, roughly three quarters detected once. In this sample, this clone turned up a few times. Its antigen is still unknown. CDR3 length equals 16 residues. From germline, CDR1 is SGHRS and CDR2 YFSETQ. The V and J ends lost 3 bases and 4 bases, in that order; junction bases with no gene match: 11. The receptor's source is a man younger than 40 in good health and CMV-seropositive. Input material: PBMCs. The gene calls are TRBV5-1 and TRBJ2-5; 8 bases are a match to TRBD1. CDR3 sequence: CASSSYRPGGGETQYF. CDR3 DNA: TGCGCCAGCAGCTCCTACAGACCAGGGGGCGGAGAGACCCAGTACTTC.